These T cell receptor beta chains were read from a single sample in a study of T-cell memory formation after mild COVID-19. TCRdb re-called the 5' RACE reads through MiXCR, storing one row per CDR3 protein. The sample lists under 450,000 distinct CDR3 sequences, about a quarter occurring once. Sample: PBMCs or a T cell subset sorted from them (not recorded which). The receptors derive from an adult woman who had mild COVID-19 (a few samples of this study predate the infection). Cell type and time point are not known. Each CDR3 is given with its conserved first and last residue. A D gene is named only where the DNA matches it firmly. Rows may omit the clone size; those that give it use once, few, many or a size class.

>TRBV30|TRBJ1-2|few|.
CAWTPPGRFYGYTF
TGTGCCTGGACCCCTCCGGGGAGGTTCTATGGCTACACCTTC
>TRBV7-2|TRBJ2-6|many|.
CASSFGPSGANVLTF
TGTGCCAGCAGCTTCGGACCCTCTGGGGCCAACGTCCTGACTTTC
>TRBV12-3/TRBV12-4|TRBJ2-5|few|.
CASAWGETQYF
TGTGCCAGCGCCTGGGGAGAGACCCAGTACTTC
>TRBV15|TRBJ1-6|.|.
CATSRVTQGGSPLHF
TGTGCCACCAGCAGAGTCACACAGGGTGGCTCACCCCTCCACTTT
>TRBV7-9|TRBJ2-7|few|TRBD2
CASSVGGGIDEQYF
TGTGCCAGCAGCGTCGGCGGGGGGATCGACGAGCAGTACTTC
>TRBV20-1|TRBJ2-1|.|.
CSARVRGGYLYNEQFF
TGCAGTGCTAGAGTAAGGGGGGGCTATCTCTACAATGAGCAGTTCTTC
>TRBV30|TRBJ2-7|.|TRBD2
CAWSKDSGGYEQYF
TGTGCCTGGAGCAAAGACAGCGGGGGCTACGAGCAGTACTTC
>TRBV12-3/TRBV12-4|TRBJ2-5|few|.
CASSPPTQETQYF
TGTGCCAGCAGTCCCCCGACCCAAGAGACCCAGTACTTC
>TRBV29-1|TRBJ2-1|.|.
CSVELWGRPGVNEQFF
TGCAGCGTTGAATTATGGGGTCGCCCTGGGGTCAATGAGCAGTTCTTC
>TRBV9|TRBJ1-1|.|TRBD1
CASSGGRQGYTEAFF
TGTGCCAGCAGCGGAGGCAGACAGGGGTACACTGAAGCTTTCTTT
>TRBV20-1|TRBJ2-1|many|.
CSARRRDNEQFF
TGCAGTGCTCGGAGGAGGGACAATGAGCAGTTCTTC
>TRBV7-2|TRBJ2-5|few|.
CASSLSAETQYF
TGTGCCAGCAGCTTAAGCGCCGAGACCCAGTACTTC
>TRBV29-1|TRBJ2-1|many|TRBD2
CSVFWREDLNNEQFF
TGCAGCGTATTTTGGCGGGAGGATCTTAACAATGAGCAGTTCTTC
>TRBV3-1|TRBJ2-2|few|.
CASSRVSGELFF
TGTGCCAGCAGCCGGGTGAGCGGGGAGCTGTTTTTT
>TRBV6-5|TRBJ2-7|.|TRBD2
CASSYSTKREGLYEQYF
TGTGCCAGCAGTTACTCAACGAAACGGGAGGGCCTCTACGAGCAGTACTTC
>TRBV12-3/TRBV12-4|TRBJ1-1|few|TRBD1
CASSPRGGQGAEAFF
TGTGCCAGCAGTCCCCGGGGTGGCCAGGGGGCCGAAGCTTTCTTT
>TRBV12-3/TRBV12-4|TRBJ2-7|.|.
CASSPVGAGTYEQYF
TGTGCCAGCAGTCCCGTGGGGGCGGGAACCTACGAGCAGTACTTC
>TRBV18|TRBJ1-5|.|TRBD1
CASSPERTGTNQPQHF
TGTGCCAGCTCACCGGAAAGGACAGGTACTAATCAGCCCCAGCATTTT
>TRBV4-1|TRBJ2-5|.|TRBD2
CASSPLAGEETQYF
TGCGCCAGCAGCCCGCTAGCGGGAGAAGAGACCCAGTACTTC
>TRBV4-1|TRBJ1-1|.|.
CASSQGTVRATEAFF
TGCGCCAGCAGCCAAGGGACCGTGAGGGCCACTGAAGCTTTCTTT
>TRBV7-9|TRBJ2-1|few|.
CASSSVPGPLFEQFF
TGTGCCAGCAGCTCAGTCCCCGGGCCACTCTTCGAGCAGTTCTTC
>TRBV15|TRBJ1-6|.|.
CATSSRTAFGSPLHF
TGTGCCACCAGCAGCCGGACAGCTTTTGGTTCACCCCTCCACTTT
>TRBV2|TRBJ2-3|few|.
CATRDLSRDTQYF
TGTGCCACCCGGGACTTGTCCCGAGATACGCAGTATTTT
>TRBV24-1|TRBJ2-1|.|TRBD1
CATSDFGDRVYEQFF
TGTGCCACCAGTGATTTTGGAGACAGGGTGTATGAGCAGTTCTTC
>TRBV19|TRBJ2-1|few|TRBD1
CASSTRTGDRNEQFF
TGTGCCAGTTCTACTAGGACAGGGGATCGCAATGAGCAGTTCTTC
>TRBV27|TRBJ2-7|.|.
CASSLVDGNSYEQYF
TGTGCCAGCAGTTTGGTGGACGGTAACTCCTACGAGCAGTACTTC
>TRBV7-9|TRBJ1-3|.|TRBD1
CASSYRRGQLASGNTIYF
TGTGCCAGCAGCTACCGGCGGGGACAGCTAGCCTCTGGAAACACCATATATTTT
>TRBV21-1|TRBJ2-7|.|.
CASRPDRNVYEQYF
TGTGCCAGCCGTCCGGACAGAAACGTCTACGAGCAGTACTTC
>TRBV5-1|TRBJ1-1|.|.
CASSKQGVETEAFF
TGCGCCAGCTCGAAACAGGGTGTGGAGACTGAAGCTTTCTTT